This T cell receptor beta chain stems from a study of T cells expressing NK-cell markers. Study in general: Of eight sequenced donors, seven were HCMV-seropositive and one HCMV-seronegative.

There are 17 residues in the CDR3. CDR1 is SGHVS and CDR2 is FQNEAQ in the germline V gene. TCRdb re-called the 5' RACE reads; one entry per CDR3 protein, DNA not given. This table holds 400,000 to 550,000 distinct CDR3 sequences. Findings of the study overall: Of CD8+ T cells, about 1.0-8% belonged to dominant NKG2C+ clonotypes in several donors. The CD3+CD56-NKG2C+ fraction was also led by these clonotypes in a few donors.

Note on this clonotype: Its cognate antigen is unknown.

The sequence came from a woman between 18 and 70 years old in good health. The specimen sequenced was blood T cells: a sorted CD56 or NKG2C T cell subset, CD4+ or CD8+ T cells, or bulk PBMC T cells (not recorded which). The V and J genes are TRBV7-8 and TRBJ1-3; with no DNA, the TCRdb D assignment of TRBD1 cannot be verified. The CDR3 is CASSFRVAGRDGNTIYF. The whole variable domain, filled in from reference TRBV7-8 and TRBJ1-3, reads GAGVSQSPRYKVAKRGQDVALRCDPISGHVSLFWYQQALGQGPEFLTYFQNEAQLDKSGLPSDRFFAERPEGSVSTLKIQRTQQEDSAVYLCASSFRVAGRDGNTIYFGEGSWLTVV.